The 27 T cell receptor beta chains in this list originate from one sample, sequenced in a study of OX40 agonist ivuxolimab in advanced cancers. Library preparation used the immunoSEQ multiplex PCR assay. What TCRdb holds here is the immuneACCESS table cut down to in-frame rearrangements. Part of the clones is not present; checked against another copy, under half of the missing clones reflect an unresolved V gene, and the others are unexplained. Here the sample has 80,000 to 100,000 clones; about 92% occur a single time. The ten biggest clones cover 0.25% to 0.3% of the sample. The sample here was CD4+ or CD8+ T cells sorted from blood, taken in a trial of the OX40 agonist ivuxolimab. These TCRs come from an adult with an advanced solid tumor such as melanoma, head and neck, liver or kidney cancer.

The rearrangement links TRBV11-3 to TRBJ2-1; D might be TRBD2 (6 bases). Germline CDR1 reads SGHNT; CDR2 reads YENEEA. The CDR3 runs 13 residues. Deletions cut 3 bases from V and 10 bases from J, with 13 bases between. CDR3 sequence (DNA): TGTGCCAGCAGCTTGGGAGGCGGCGACGAGCAGTTCTTC. This translates into CASSLGGGDEQFF. Full variable domain (missing parts from reference TRBV11-3 and TRBJ2-1): EAGVVQSPRYKIIEKKQPVAFWCNPISGHNTLYWYLQNLGQGPELLIRYENEEAVDDSQLPKDRFSAERLKGVDSTLKIQPAELGDSAVYLCASSLGGGDEQFFGPGTRLTVL.

The chain combines TRBV7-2 with TRBJ1-5; D gene unclear. V lost 5 bases to trimming and J lost 1 base, with 6 bases between them. The CDR3 consists of 13 residues. The germline V gene encodes CDR1 SGHTA and CDR2 FQGNSA. The CDR3 DNA is TGTGCCAGCAGCACTGACAGCAATCAGCCCCAGCATTTT. Translating it yields CASSTDSNQPQHF. Looking up the rest from reference TRBV7-2 and TRBJ1-5 gives the full variable domain: GAGVSQSPSNKVTEKGKDVELRCDPISGHTALYWYRQSLGQGLEFLIYFQGNSAPDKSGLPSDRFSAERTGGSVSTLTIQRTQQEDSAVYLCASSTDSNQPQHFGDGTRLSIL.

The V gene is TRBV4-1, the J gene TRBJ1-4; no firm D call. From germline, CDR1 is MGHRA and CDR2 YSYEKL. With 1 base removed from V and 0 bases from J, the gap between germline ends came to 15 bases. The CDR3 is 18 residues long. The CDR3 region has the DNA TGCGCCAGCAGCCAAGGCTTAGGGAGATTTGCAACTAATGAAAAACTGTTTTTT. Translation: CASSQGLGRFATNEKLFF.

The chain joins TRBV12-5 to TRBJ2-1; 9 bases match TRBD2. The CDR3 runs to 14 residues. From germline, CDR1 is LGHNT and CDR2 FRNRAP. The V gene end was trimmed by 5 bases and the J gene end by 5 bases; junction bases not matched to a gene: 4. The CDR3 reads CASGLASGNNEQFF. In DNA, the CDR3 is TGTGCTAGTGGTCTTGCTAGCGGGAACAATGAGCAGTTCTTC.

V is TRBV11-2 and J is TRBJ1-1; no reliable D call. Germline V gene data show CDR1 as SGHAT and CDR2 as FQNNGV. This CDR3 contains 15 residues. V was shortened by 1 base and J by 0 bases, with 9 bases between the two germline ends. The CDR3 loop is CASSLVPGMNTEAFF. The CDR3 DNA sequence: TGTGCCAGCAGCTTAGTTCCCGGAATGAACACTGAAGCTTTCTTT.

The gene calls are TRBV6-4 and TRBJ1-5, with D uncertain. The V gene's germline CDR1 is MRHNA and CDR2 SNTAGT. Trimming removed 4 bases from V and 1 base from J, with 5 bases in between. The CDR3 consists of 13 residues. CDR3 DNA sequence: TGTGCCAGCAGTGCACAGAGCAATCAGCCCCAGCATTTT. Amino acids: CASSAQSNQPQHF.

This clone was seen a single time. The chain combines TRBV11-3 with TRBJ2-3; 7 bases fit TRBD2. The CDR3 extends over 17 amino acids. The germline V gene encodes CDR1 SGHNT and CDR2 YENEEA. V lost 1 base, J lost 0 bases, and 7 bases stayed unmatched. In nucleotides, the CDR3 is TGTGCCAGCAGCTTAGGTTGGGGGGGATCTAGCACAGATACGCAGTATTTT. This gives the protein CASSLGWGGSSTDTQYF.

The V call is TRBV6-6, the J call TRBJ2-1; D gene ambiguous. CDR3 length: 12 amino acids. Per the germline V gene, CDR1 is MNHNY and CDR2 is SVGAGI (reference sequence). Deletions cut 5 bases from V and 9 bases from J, with 11 bases between. CDR3 nucleotide sequence: TGTGCCAGCAGTCCCGTGGAAGGTGAGCAGTTCTTC. This sequence encodes CASSPVEGEQFF.

The chain joins TRBV19 to TRBJ1-5; D remains ambiguous. V was clipped by 1 base and J by 5 bases, with 9 bases between them. CDR1 and CDR2 from the germline V gene are LNHDA and SQIVND (reference sequence). The CDR3 sequence is 14 residues long. In DNA, the CDR3 is TGTGCCAGTAGTATAGGGGCTGGGGATCAGCCCCAGCATTTT. This translates into CASSIGAGDQPQHF.

This sequence joins TRBV6-1 and TRBJ1-6; no clear D gene. CDR1 and CDR2 (germline): MNHNS, SASEGT. The germline V and J ends were trimmed by 8 bases and 8 bases, with 10 bases remaining between them. The CDR3 has 12 residues. The CDR3 nucleotides are TGTGCCAGCGCCTCAGCCCATTCACCCCTCCACTTT. This codes for CASASAHSPLHF.

This chain uses TRBV4-3 with TRBJ1-1; D ambiguous. CDR1 LGHNA and CDR2 YSLEER come from the germline V gene. Deletions cut 3 bases from V and 0 bases from J, with 5 bases between. The CDR3 consists of 13 residues. The CDR3 loop reads CASSHDLNTEAFF. The CDR3 DNA reads as TGCGCCAGCAGCCACGACCTGAACACTGAAGCTTTCTTT.

The chain carries TRBV20-1 and TRBJ2-7; D is uncertain. V was clipped by 4 bases and J by 3 bases, with 4 bases between them. Germline CDR1 is DFQATT and CDR2 is SNEGSKA (reference sequence). CDR3 size: 10 residues. The CDR3 DNA is TGCAGTGCTATTATCTACGAGCAGTACTTC. This gives the protein CSAIIYEQYF.

This clone is a singleton in its sample. The V call is TRBV2, the J call TRBJ1-2; D remains unclear. CDR3 length: 13 residues. Trimming cost V 6 bases and J 8 bases, with 16 bases left between them. Germline CDR1 reads SNHLY; CDR2 reads FYNNEI. CDR3 region: CASSVLDSGGYTF. The CDR3 nucleotides read TGTGCCAGCAGCGTTCTCGACTCTGGAGGCTACACCTTC.

The chain employs TRBV7-3 and TRBJ2-2; TRBD2 might be the D (6 bases). The germline CDR1 and CDR2 sequences are SGHTA and FQGTGA. CDR3 size: 14 residues. V was pared by 2 bases and J by 5 bases, with 9 bases between. The chain's CDR3 is CASSLRGGTGELFF. The CDR3 coding sequence is TGTGCCAGCAGCTTACGGGGAGGTACCGGGGAGCTGTTTTTT.

The rearrangement joins TRBV25-1 to TRBJ2-5; 8 nucleotides line up with TRBD2. This CDR3 has 17 amino acids. Trimming at V came to 7 bases and at J to 0 bases, leaving 13 bases not matched to a gene. CDR1 MGHDK and CDR2 SYGVNS come from the germline V gene. The chain's CDR3 is CASTEAIAGGHQETQYF. The CDR3 DNA reads TGTGCCAGCACCGAGGCTATCGCGGGGGGCCACCAAGAGACCCAGTACTTC.

V and J are TRBV6-6 and TRBJ1-5; no reliable D call. The CDR3 length is 15 residues. CDR1 is MNHNY, CDR2 SVGAGI, per germline (reference sequence). V was trimmed by 2 bases and J by 5 bases, leaving 13 bases between them. The CDR3 region is CASSYADSNHQPQHF. CDR3 coding DNA: TGTGCCAGCAGTTACGCAGACTCGAACCATCAGCCCCAGCATTTT.

This chain connects TRBV7-2 to TRBJ1-5; D is possibly TRBD1 (5 bases). With 2 bases removed from V and 9 bases from J, the gap between germline ends came to 14 bases. Germline values: CDR1 SGHTA, CDR2 FQGNSA. This CDR3 has 14 residues. CDR3 sequence (DNA): TGTGCCAGCAGCTTATTAGCAGGGCTAACGCCCCAGCATTTT. As protein: CASSLLAGLTPQHF.

V gene TRBV30 combines with J gene TRBJ1-5; D gene uncertain. Per the germline V gene, CDR1 is GTSNPN and CDR2 is SVGIG (reference sequence). The CDR3 is made up of 15 amino acids. V was cut by 1 base and J by 3 bases, with 13 bases left in between. The CDR3 loop is CAWSAVLALNQPQHF. The CDR3 DNA sequence: TGTGCCTGGAGTGCCGTCCTGGCCCTCAATCAGCCCCAGCATTTT.

CDR3 bases: TGTGCCTGGAGCCGAGGGGTAGGCAATCAGCCCCAGCATTTT. Amino acid sequence: CAWSRGVGNQPQHF. The chain couples TRBV30 to TRBJ1-5; maybe TRBD1 (5 bases). Germline CDR1 is GTSNPN and CDR2 is SVGIG (reference sequence). Trimming removed 3 bases from V and 2 bases from J, with 11 bases in between. The CDR3 is made up of 14 amino acids.

V and J are TRBV28 and TRBJ1-3; D uncertain. This CDR3 is built from 14 residues. Trimming took 4 bases from V and 0 from J, leaving 7 bases between them. CDR1 and CDR2 from the germline V gene are MDHEN and SYDVKM. The chain's CDR3 is CASSSGNSGNTIYF. DNA for the CDR3: TGTGCCAGCAGTTCAGGCAACTCTGGAAACACCATATATTTT.

The V call is TRBV30, the J call TRBJ1-2; D is perhaps TRBD1 (5 bases). CDR1 and CDR2 (germline): GTSNPN, SVGIG (reference sequence). The CDR3 loop spans 14 amino acids. V shed 5 bases and J shed 8 bases, with 21 bases lying between them. DNA of the CDR3: TGTGCCTGGGACCCTCGCCAGGGTTTGGGGGGCTACACCTTC. Translating it yields CAWDPRQGLGGYTF.

The chain employs TRBV30 and TRBJ1-4; possibly TRBD1 for D (6 bases). CDR3 length: 13 amino acids. Germline loops: CDR1 GTSNPN, CDR2 SVGIG (reference sequence). Between the trimmed V and J ends, which lost 7 bases and 4 bases, there was a span of 13 bases. The CDR3 protein is CAYGGGLNEKLFF. The CDR3 nucleotides read TGTGCCTACGGGGGGGGCCTTAATGAAAAACTGTTTTTT.

The V and J genes are TRBV2 and TRBJ2-4; D is unclear. Trimming took off 8 bases at V and 6 bases at J, with 20 bases between the two ends. Germline V gene sequence: CDR1 SNHLY, CDR2 FYNNEI. CDR3 length: 15 residues. The CDR3 bases are TGTGCCAGCTGCCGGGCCTCACCTAGTGGAAACATTCAGTACTTC. Translated: CASCRASPSGNIQYF.

The table lists this clone with a count of one. A read error may produce the germline difference seen at one junction end. The chain combines TRBV6-5 with TRBJ1-3; 9 nucleotides line up with TRBD1. Germline CDR1 and CDR2: MNHEY and SVGAGI. The CDR3 is made up of 15 amino acids. In nucleotides, the CDR3 is TGTGCCAGCAGTCGCCGGGACAGGGCTGGAGACACCATATATTTT. It specifies CASSRRDRAGDTIYF.

On this clone: Other nucleotide sequences from this sample produce the same CDR3. V and J are TRBV6-1 and TRBJ2-5; no reliable D call. With 1 base removed from V and 5 bases from J, the gap between germline ends came to 2 bases. This CDR3 contains 11 residues. CDR1 and CDR2 (germline): MNHNS, SASEGT. The CDR3 sequence: CASSEGETQYF. The CDR3 nucleotides read TGTGCCAGCAGTGAAGGGGAGACCCAGTACTTC.

The gene calls are TRBV4-1 and TRBJ2-1; D might be TRBD2 (6 bases). CDR1 and CDR2 (germline): MGHRA, YSYEKL. The CDR3 runs to 20 residues. V was clipped by 1 base and J by 6 bases, with 28 bases between them. CDR3 bases: TGCGCCAGCAGCCAAGGACAGATGGGGACCGGGACTTCGATAAGCAATGAGCAGTTCTTC. It yields the protein CASSQGQMGTGTSISNEQFF.

The V gene is TRBV6-6, the J gene TRBJ1-5; no clear D. The V and J ends lost 6 bases and 5 bases respectively, with 14 bases between them. The CDR3 spans 14 residues. Germline lookup yields CDR1 MNHNY and CDR2 SVGAGI (reference sequence). The CDR3 nucleotides read TGTGCCAGCAGGGGCAGGCTACTCGATCAGCCCCAGCATTTT. This gives the protein CASRGRLLDQPQHF.